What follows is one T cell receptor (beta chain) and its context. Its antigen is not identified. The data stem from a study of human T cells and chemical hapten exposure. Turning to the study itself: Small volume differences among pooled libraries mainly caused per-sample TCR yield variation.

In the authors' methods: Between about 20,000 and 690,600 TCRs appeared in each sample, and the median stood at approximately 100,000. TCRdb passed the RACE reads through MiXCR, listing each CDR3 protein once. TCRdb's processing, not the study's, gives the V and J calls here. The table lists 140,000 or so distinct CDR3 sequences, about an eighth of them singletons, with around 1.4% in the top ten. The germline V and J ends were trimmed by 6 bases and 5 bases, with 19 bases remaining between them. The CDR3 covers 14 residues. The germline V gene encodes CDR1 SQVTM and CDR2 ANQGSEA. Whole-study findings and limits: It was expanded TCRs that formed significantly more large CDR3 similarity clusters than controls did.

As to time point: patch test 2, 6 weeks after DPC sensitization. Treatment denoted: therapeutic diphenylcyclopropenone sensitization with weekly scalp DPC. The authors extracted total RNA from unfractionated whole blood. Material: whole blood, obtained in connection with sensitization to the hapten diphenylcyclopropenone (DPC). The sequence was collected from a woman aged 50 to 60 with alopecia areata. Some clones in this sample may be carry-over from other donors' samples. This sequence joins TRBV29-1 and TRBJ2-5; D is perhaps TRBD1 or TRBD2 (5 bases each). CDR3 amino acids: CSVRHPVGVETQYF. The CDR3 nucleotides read TGCAGCGTGAGACACCCGGTGGGGGTGGAGACCCAGTACTTC.